This section outlines one TCR beta chain sequence together with its context. What antigen it recognizes has not been identified. No much larger clonotype is one base removed from it; base qualities were not supplied. Library preparation was by the immunoSEQ multiplex PCR assay. In its TCRdb copy, this immuneACCESS table keeps in-frame sequences only and misses some clones. Where compared with another copy, unresolved V genes explain less than half of these, and the others have no known cause. Across this sample there are about 49,000 clones, with 80% to 90% seen only once. The ten largest clonotypes hold approximately 3% of the sample. The data were taken from a study of control samples from healthy donors and cancer patients (dated by TCRdb to 2019 to 2021). The CDR3 goes from the cysteine to the phenylalanine over 14 residues. The sequence is cut down to CDR3 DNA, 42 bases in frame from base 1. Trimming accounts for 5 bases at V and 8 bases at J, while the number of junction bases matched to no gene is 6. CDR1 and CDR2, per the germline V gene, are SGHTA and FQGNSA.

The receptor chain draws on TRBV7-2 and TRBJ1-2; 12 nucleotides in the junction match TRBD1. The sample taken for sequencing was PBMCs. The clonotype comes from a woman aged 50 to 60 with lung cancer. The CDR3 protein sequence reads: CASSRDRGQGGYTF. The base sequence is TGTGCCAGCAGCCGGGACAGGGGGCAGGGCGGCTACACCTTC.